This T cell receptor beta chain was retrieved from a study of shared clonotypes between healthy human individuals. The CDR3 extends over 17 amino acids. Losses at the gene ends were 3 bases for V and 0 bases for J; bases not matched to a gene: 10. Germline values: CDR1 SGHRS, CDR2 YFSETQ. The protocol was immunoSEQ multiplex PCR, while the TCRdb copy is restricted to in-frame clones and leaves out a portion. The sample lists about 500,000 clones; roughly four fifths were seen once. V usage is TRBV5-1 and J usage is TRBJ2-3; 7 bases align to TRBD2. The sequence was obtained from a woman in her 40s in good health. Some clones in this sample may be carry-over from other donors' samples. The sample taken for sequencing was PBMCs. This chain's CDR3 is CASSSHLAEPSTDTQYF. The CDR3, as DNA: TGCGCCAGCAGCTCCCACCTAGCGGAACCTAGCACAGATACGCAGTATTTT.